This is a list of T cell receptor beta chains from one sample in a study of blood T cells in healthy people across ages. TCRdb called the 5' RACE reads again in MiXCR, with one record for every CDR3 protein. The sample has more than 800,000 distinct CDR3 sequences; 29% are singletons. Material for sequencing was blood. The receptors were sampled from a woman of 80 years or more in good health. CDR3s include the opening cysteine and the closing phenylalanine or tryptophan. D genes are given only for firm matches. Size is omitted from some rows. Given values are once, few, many or a class for expanded clones.

few	TRBV2	TRBJ1-5	-	CASSVSQGNQPQHF	TGTGCCAGCAGTGTAAGTCAGGGCAATCAGCCCCAGCATTTT
few	TRBV13	TRBJ1-2	-	CASRSRAAYTF	TGTGCCAGCAGGTCACGGGCCGCGTACACCTTC
many	TRBV6-2/TRBV6-3	TRBJ2-7	-	CASSPQSPSTKKSSYEQYF	TGTGCCAGCAGTCCACAAAGCCCATCGACCAAAAAGAGCTCCTACGAGCAGTACTTC
-	TRBV5-1	TRBJ2-2	TRBD2	CASSDLPGLDSSGELFF	TGCGCCAGCAGCGACCTACCGGGACTAGACTCGTCCGGGGAGCTGTTTTTT
-	TRBV3-1	TRBJ2-7	-	CASCNAGNEQYF	TGTGCCAGCTGCAACGCTGGGAACGAGCAGTACTTC
-	TRBV12-3/TRBV12-4	TRBJ2-2	TRBD2	CAGSLILAGPNTGELFF	TGTGCCGGCAGTCTCATCCTAGCGGGACCGAACACCGGGGAGCTGTTTTTT
many	TRBV10-3	TRBJ2-3	-	CAISATDTQYF	TGTGCCATCAGTGCCACAGATACGCAGTATTTT
few	TRBV18	TRBJ1-1	-	CASSPSPGADWNTEAFF	TGTGCCAGCTCACCTTCCCCAGGGGCAGATTGGAACACTGAAGCTTTCTTT
-	TRBV6-2/TRBV6-3	TRBJ2-7	-	CASSGGGGTSSYEQYF	TGTGCCAGCAGTGGGGGTGGGGGAACGAGCTCCTACGAGCAGTACTTC
few	TRBV11-2	TRBJ2-4	-	CASSLWGRSAKNIQYF	TGTGCCAGCAGCTTATGGGGAAGAAGCGCCAAAAACATTCAGTACTTC
-	TRBV4-1	TRBJ1-2	TRBD1	CASRPGQGEEGYTF	TGCGCCAGCAGGCCAGGACAGGGAGAAGAAGGCTACACCTTC
few	TRBV20-1	TRBJ1-5	-	CSASIGGWNQPQHF	TGCAGTGCTAGCATTGGGGGTTGGAATCAGCCCCAGCATTTT
many	TRBV7-2	TRBJ2-1	-	CASSLYPASSSYNEQFF	TGTGCCAGCAGCTTATATCCAGCCTCAAGCTCCTACAATGAGCAGTTCTTC
many	TRBV5-1	TRBJ2-7	TRBD1	CASSKRDSEQYF	TGCGCCAGCAGCAAAAGGGACAGCGAGCAGTACTTC
-	TRBV12-3/TRBV12-4	TRBJ2-5	-	CASSPTPGSVAETQYF	TGTGCCAGCAGTCCCACGCCAGGGAGTGTGGCAGAGACCCAGTACTTC
once	TRBV7-2	TRBJ2-1	TRBD2	CASSPPGGREQFF	TGTGCCAGCAGCCCCCCGGGGGGGCGTGAGCAGTTCTTC
many	TRBV29-1	TRBJ2-7	TRBD1	CSVLGQGEQYF	TGCAGCGTCCTCGGACAGGGCGAGCAGTACTTC
-	TRBV5-1	TRBJ1-2	-	CASSPGTFVYGYTF	TGCGCCAGCAGCCCCGGGACTTTCGTCTATGGCTACACCTTC
-	TRBV28	TRBJ2-4	-	CASSFGVVGGSKNIQYF	TGTGCCAGCAGTTTCGGAGTCGTTGGGGGAAGCAAAAACATTCAGTACTTC
-	TRBV20-1	TRBJ1-5	-	CSARDSQQFYSNQPQHF	TGCAGTGCTAGAGATTCGCAACAGTTTTATAGCAATCAGCCCCAGCATTTT
-	TRBV7-2	TRBJ2-3	TRBD2	CASSIRAGLAGVRDAQYF	TGTGCCAGCAGCATAAGAGCGGGACTAGCGGGAGTTCGCGATGCGCAGTATTTT
-	TRBV12-3/TRBV12-4	TRBJ1-1	-	CASSRQVLGGFEAFF	TGTGCCAGCAGTAGACAGGTCTTGGGGGGATTTGAAGCTTTCTTT
-	TRBV28	TRBJ2-7	-	CASRASESYEQYF	TGTGCCAGCAGGGCTAGCGAATCCTACGAGCAGTACTTC
-	TRBV4-1	TRBJ2-5	TRBD2	CASSQGGASGENEQYF	TGCGCCAGCAGCCAAGGGGGGGCTAGCGGGGAAAATGAGCAGTACTTC
-	TRBV2	TRBJ2-5	-	CASSDRVRRQETQYF	TGTGCCAGCAGTGACAGGGTTAGAAGGCAAGAGACCCAGTACTTC
many	TRBV6-2/TRBV6-3	TRBJ1-1	-	CASSYGGSSTEAFF	TGTGCCAGCAGTTACGGGGGTTCTTCCACTGAAGCTTTCTTT
-	TRBV29-1	TRBJ1-2	TRBD1	CSVQLRTGIIGGYTF	TGCAGCGTACAACTCCGGACAGGGATCATTGGCGGCTACACCTTC
many	TRBV29-1	TRBJ1-1	-	CSVEGGNTEAFF	TGCAGCGTTGAAGGGGGGAACACTGAAGCTTTCTTT
many	TRBV14	TRBJ1-2	-	CASSLRGVRYGYTF	TGTGCCAGCAGCCTCCGGGGGGTTCGCTATGGCTACACCTTC
once	TRBV4-3	TRBJ1-1	-	CASSQEGLPNTEAFF	TGCGCCAGCAGCCAAGAGGGGCTCCCGAACACTGAAGCTTTCTTT
many	TRBV6-6	TRBJ1-5	-	CASFGGNQPQHF	TGTGCCAGCTTCGGCGGGAATCAGCCCCAGCATTTT
many	TRBV20-1	TRBJ2-1	TRBD2	CSARDSGGRSSYNEQFF	TGCAGTGCTAGAGATTCGGGGGGGCGGAGCTCCTACAATGAGCAGTTCTTC
-	TRBV13	TRBJ2-1	TRBD2	CASSLSERGPYNEQFF	TGTGCCAGCAGCTTATCGGAGCGGGGGCCCTACAATGAGCAGTTCTTC
-	TRBV25-1	TRBJ2-5	TRBD2	CASSDRGGWEQYF	TGTGCCAGCAGTGATCGGGGGGGTTGGGAGCAGTACTTC
many	TRBV12-3/TRBV12-4	TRBJ1-2	-	CASSLGLNNGYTF	TGTGCCAGCAGTCTGGGCCTTAATAATGGCTACACCTTC
many	TRBV20-1	TRBJ1-5	TRBD1	CSATSTGSRQPQHF	TGCAGTGCGACATCGACAGGGTCAAGACAGCCCCAGCATTTT
-	TRBV4-2	TRBJ2-3	TRBD2	CASSQHTSGGSTDTQYF	TGTGCCAGCAGCCAACACACTAGCGGGGGGAGCACAGATACGCAGTATTTT
many	TRBV6-5	TRBJ2-5	-	CASSSTVGGETQYF	TGTGCCAGCAGTTCGACAGTTGGGGGAGAGACCCAGTACTTC
many	TRBV12-3/TRBV12-4	TRBJ1-5	-	CASSLAGIMHF	TGTGCCAGCAGTCTGGCCGGGATAATGCATTTT
few	TRBV4-2	TRBJ1-1	-	CASSQVSGNTEAFF	TGTGCCAGCAGCCAAGTCAGTGGGAACACTGAAGCTTTCTTT
few	TRBV10-2	TRBJ1-1	TRBD1	CASSLGQPKRAFF	TGCGCCAGCAGTTTGGGACAGCCCAAGCGGGCTTTCTTT
-	TRBV6-6	TRBJ1-2	-	CASSYRGLGIYGYTF	TGTGCCAGCAGTTACAGGGGACTGGGTATCTATGGCTACACCTTC
-	TRBV10-3	TRBJ2-7	-	CAIRDNRVEYEQYF	TGTGCCATCAGGGATAACAGGGTCGAATACGAGCAGTACTTC